Presented here are 3 T cell receptor beta chains from one specimen sequenced in a study of T-cell reconstitution after alpha-beta-depleted transplantation in children (dated by TCRdb to between 2015 and 2016). The library was produced with PCR. Sequencing was performed on an Illumina HiSeq 2500. TCR libraries were prepared with molecular barcoding, using unique molecular identifiers to normalize TCRbeta repertoire quantification. TCRdb trimmed public reads at Q25 via fastp, called clones via MiXCR and kept in-frame beta chains. For every CDR3 protein sequence, its rows merge into one entry that carries the most common genes and DNA. Across this sample there are a few hundred thousand distinct CDR3 sequences, with 10% seen only once. Jointly, the top ten make up around 2.3% of the sample. Material: PBMCs from the stem cell graft donor, obtained from the stem cell graft. These receptors came from a human donor who donated a stem cell graft to a child with acute lymphoblastic leukemia.

The chain employs TRBV7-6 and TRBJ2-5; D call uncertain. This CDR3 is 12 amino acids long. V gave up 5 bases and J gave up 4 bases, with 8 bases separating them. Germline assignment: CDR1 SGHVS and CDR2 FNYEAQ. The CDR3 protein is CASSRLAETQYF. CDR3 coding DNA: TGTGCCAGCAGCCGACTGGCAGAGACCCAGTACTTC.

This chain connects TRBV12-3 or TRBV12-4 to TRBJ2-3, with TRBD2 matching over 7 bases. This CDR3 region has 15 residues. The V and J ends lost 5 bases and 5 bases, in that order; junction bases with no gene match: 10. CDR3 nucleotides: TGTGCCAGCAGTCCCCAAGGACTAGGAGTAGATACGCAGTATTTT. Translated: CASSPQGLGVDTQYF.

V and J are TRBV7-2 and TRBJ2-1; D remains unclear. This CDR3 is 12 amino acids long. Germline loops: CDR1 SGHTA, CDR2 FQGNSA. V lost 8 bases, J lost 10 bases, and 15 bases lay in between. CDR3 DNA: TGTGCCAGCGGCCAAAGGGTAGGCGAGCAGTTCTTC. It codes for CASGQRVGEQFF.